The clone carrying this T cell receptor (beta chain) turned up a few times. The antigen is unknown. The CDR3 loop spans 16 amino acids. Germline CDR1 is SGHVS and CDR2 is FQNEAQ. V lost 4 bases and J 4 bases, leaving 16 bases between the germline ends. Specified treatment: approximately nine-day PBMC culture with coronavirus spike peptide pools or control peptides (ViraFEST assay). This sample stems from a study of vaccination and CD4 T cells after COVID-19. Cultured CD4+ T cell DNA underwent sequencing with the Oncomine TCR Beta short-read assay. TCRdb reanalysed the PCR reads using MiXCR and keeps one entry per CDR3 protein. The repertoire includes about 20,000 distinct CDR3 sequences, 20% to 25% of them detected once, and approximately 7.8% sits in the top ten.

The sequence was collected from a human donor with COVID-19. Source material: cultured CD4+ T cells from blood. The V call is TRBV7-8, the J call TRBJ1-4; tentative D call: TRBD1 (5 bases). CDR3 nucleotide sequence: TGTGCCAGCAGCTCTAGGGAGACAGATCTTAATGAAAAACTGTTTTTT. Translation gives CASSSRETDLNEKLFF.